The present TCR beta chain was sequenced within a study of cytomegalovirus exposure and HLA in healthy donors (dated by TCRdb to the late 2010s). Regarding the research as a whole: An earlier analysis of some 550 of the donors reported more than 250 Gb of sequence data and 120 million or so unique TCR beta sequences from about 200 million T cells. Rather than drawing on any new phenotypic data, the later analysis identified candidate immune exposures from TCR beta sequences and the way those sequences occurred across donors. Typing coverage varied by locus: 629-630 donors for A, B, C, DRB1 and DQB1; around 560 for DQA1; about 570 for DPA1; 450 to 480 for DPB1. In a later genetic analysis, genome-wide SNP genotypes for about three fifths of the roughly 670 donors were used, and that subset was treated as a discovery cohort. The study used immunosequencing to profile the T cell repertoires of several hundred subjects and linked those repertoires to cytomegalovirus serostatus. Besides the first cohort of 666 subjects, a separate validation cohort made up of over 95 different subjects was used. Around 330 gigabases of sequencing data and approximately 91 million unique TCR sequences made up an early release that covered under 750 HLA-typed donors. Among over 350 genotyped donors of the cohort, an average of roughly 240,000 unique TCR beta nucleotide sequences were sequenced per donor, around 18% of them non-productive. High-throughput TCR immunosequencing, statistical association of individual TCRs with disease status, and machine learning were combined to predict cytomegalovirus infection status. A later analysis re-analyzed previously published TCR beta repertoires from about 730 donors and added high-resolution HLA genotyping to study TCR occurrence patterns. Alongside the repertoire data, information on donor age, sex, ethnicity and CMV serostatus was compiled. An earlier analysis of approximately 500 of the donors applied high-throughput TCR beta sequencing to assess whether each TCR beta V gene segment acted as functional or pseudogenic. The study was designed to test whether signatures of past pathogen exposure could be identified by cataloging public T cell receptors. Among the approximately 420 genotyped donors, approximately 82% belonged to the genetic ancestry cluster associated with self-reported Caucasian donors. Because of strong linkage in the cohort, roughly five DR-DQ haplotypes were treated as single units for association and clustering. HLA typing covered class I and class II loci at four-digit resolution. All discovery cohort repertoires had been generated using a single sequencing platform. What the authors observed across the whole study: Immune exposure information for the cohort was limited to CMV serostatus. In a later analysis, several top co-occurrence clusters were reported to appear linked to parvovirus B19, influenza, CMV and Epstein-Barr virus. Because HLA typing was unavailable for some donors at each locus, only the typed subset was used in association tests. A group of highly shared sequence variants was considered likely to be a technical artifact of the sequencing pipeline. In a later analysis, 16,951 TCR beta sequences were associated with specific HLA alleles at a false discovery rate of 0.05. In a later genetic analysis, fewer N-insertions in productive TCRs were reported among donors in an Asian-associated ancestry cluster than the approximately 670-donor mean. Only TCR beta chains were sequenced in this cohort, and the absence of alpha or paired-chain data limited detectable features. In a later analysis, TCR association rates were found to vary across HLA loci, with the most associated TCRs seen for DRB1 alleles and the fewest for HLA-C alleles. Most CMV-associated TCR beta chains appeared to be HLA-restricted in a later analysis, and the HLA associations seemed to be driven largely by CMV exposure. Compared with equally common non-associated chains, HLA-associated TCR beta chains in a later analysis were more clonally expanded and had lower generation probabilities. Because counts were too low, seventeen rarely observed V segments, including chromosome 9 orphons, were excluded from the earlier analysis of several hundred of the donors. A few of the identified cytomegalovirus-associated TCR beta chains were confirmed in vitro to be specific for cytomegalovirus antigens. Linkage disequilibrium might explain the correlated functional status among segregating V segments, but an unknown experimental factor could not be excluded. An earlier analysis of around 540 of the donors showed that most TCR beta V segments appeared in productive rearrangements either about 87% or about 30% of the time, which broadly matched IMGT annotations. Some IMGT-functional V segments, including TRBV6-2 and TRBV6-3, could not be told apart with the 87-base-pair reads, so those segments were excluded. Sequencing depth was assumed to be roughly uniform across donors in the presence/absence analyses, though that assumption may not hold. A further reported finding was that TCR beta sequences accurately predicted the HLA-A and HLA-B alleles for most subjects in the first cohort. Most TCR sequences were seen in very few donors, while some public TCRs were found in many individuals. A later genetic analysis associated a missense DCLRE1C variant with V-gene and J-gene trimming of TCR beta chains, and an independent cohort replicated the association. When HLA alleles, especially DR and DQ, strongly co-occurred, attributing TCR associations to individual alleles was difficult. It was suggested by the authors that the approach could potentially be generalized to other disease states and immunological phenotypes. In the study, about 150 TCR beta chains were listed as associated with cytomegalovirus. In both the original and validation cohorts, the classifier was reported to diagnose cytomegalovirus status with high specificity and sensitivity.

Concerning this clone itself: What antigen it recognizes has not been identified. The sample holds no much larger clone one base away, and base qualities are not on file.

Spanning cysteine to phenylalanine, the CDR3 consists of 15 amino acids. Of the read, only the CDR3 DNA is kept; its 45 bases are in frame from base 1. Sequences MDHEN (CDR1) and SYDVKM (CDR2) are obtained from the germline V gene. The junction shows trimming of 3 bases on V and 3 bases on J, and the gene matches do not reach 5 bases of it. The cohort comprised fewer than 750 healthy bone marrow donors. All cohort members were sampled while nominally healthy, although unrecorded immune exposures were likely present. The donor tested CMV seronegative, placing the donor among the 350 or so seronegative members of the cohort. Every donor gave a peripheral blood sample, and the peripheral blood mononuclear cells from that sample were used for TCR beta sequencing. Genomic DNA was extracted from the blood cell samples with the Qiagen DNeasy Blood Extraction Kit. Libraries were made using the immunoSEQ multiplex PCR assay. For the multiplex PCR, a mixture combining 60 forward primers for TCR Vbeta segments and 13 reverse primers for TCR Jbeta segments was used. The CDR3 region of rearranged TCR beta genes was amplified from genomic DNA by a multiplex PCR assay. Amplified TCR beta libraries were sequenced as 87-base-pair reads on the Illumina HiSeq System. The source study handled its data this way. A later analysis tallied tens of millions of unique TCR beta chains across the 550 to 850 repertoires, and about 12 million of those chains were shared by two or more donors. To remove PCR and sequencing errors, raw reads were error-corrected and collapsed into unique sequences using a nearest-neighbor algorithm that merged closely related sequences. V, D and J gene segments were assigned by aligning CDR3 sequences to IMGT reference sequences. For a sequence to be retained, a match of at least six nucleotides to both a V gene segment and a J gene segment was required. A rearrangement counted as productive if the CDR3 had no stop codons and remained in frame with V and J, and every other rearrangement counted as non-productive. Following IMGT convention, CDR3 was defined as the stretch from the second conserved V-encoded cysteine up to the conserved J-encoded phenylalanine. The earlier analysis of about 610 of the donors excluded sequences that lacked an unambiguous match to a single V gene segment. In an earlier analysis of almost 600 of the donors, a V segment was called functional when productive rearrangements were above 56.7%, and segregating when the standard deviation between donors exceeded 5%. A statistical classification framework was built to diagnose cytomegalovirus status from the catalog of TCR beta chain sequences. A later analysis assigned V and J genes by comparing TCR nucleotide sequences with IMGT/GENE-DB human TR gene sequences. A later analysis assigned CDR3 sequences and most-parsimonious VDJ recombination scenarios with the TCRdist pipeline. In a later analysis, each TCR beta chain was defined by its CDR3 amino acid sequence together with its V-gene family, and reads lacking a unique V-gene family were excluded. As a way to deal with suspected cross-contamination and a sequencing artifact, a later analysis dropped 450 to 600 nucleotide sequences that were highly shared and had low generation probability. For each public chain, a later analysis derived a clonal expansion index from normalized ranks of inferred template counts within each repertoire. A later analysis computed generation probabilities with a VDJ recombination model fitted to out-of-frame rearrangements, and checked the results against IGoR. A later analysis scored TCR-TCR, TCR-HLA and TCR-CMV co-occurrence with hypergeometric tests, applying a repertoire-size bias correction to TCR pairs. False discovery rates were estimated in a later analysis by permuting HLA or CMV assignments 20 times. In a later analysis, co-occurring TCRs were grouped using DBSCAN, and TCRdist sequence similarity was added for clustering within HLA-allele-positive subsets. Co-occurrence clustering excluded repertoires with fewer than 30,000 or more than 120,000 public chains, plus five with anomalous nucleotide sharing. TCRdb limited this immuneACCESS table to in-frame rearrangements with V and J called. A share of clones is missing; checked studies link under half to unresolved V genes, and the rest is unexplained. The V and J calls and clone size are taken from that table; D and trimming were inferred from the DNA. Within this sample are over 130,000 clones, with roughly 80% of them counted one time only. In total, the top ten clones hold about 1.3% of the sample.

The sequence is built from TRBV28 and TRBJ2-7; 10 central nucleotides agree with TRBD1. Sequenced input: PBMCs. The receptor's source is a female donor in good health and CMV-seronegative. The encoded CDR3 is CASSFRDRGDYEQYF. The DNA sequence follows: TGTGCCAGCAGTTTCCGGGACAGGGGTGACTACGAGCAGTACTTC.